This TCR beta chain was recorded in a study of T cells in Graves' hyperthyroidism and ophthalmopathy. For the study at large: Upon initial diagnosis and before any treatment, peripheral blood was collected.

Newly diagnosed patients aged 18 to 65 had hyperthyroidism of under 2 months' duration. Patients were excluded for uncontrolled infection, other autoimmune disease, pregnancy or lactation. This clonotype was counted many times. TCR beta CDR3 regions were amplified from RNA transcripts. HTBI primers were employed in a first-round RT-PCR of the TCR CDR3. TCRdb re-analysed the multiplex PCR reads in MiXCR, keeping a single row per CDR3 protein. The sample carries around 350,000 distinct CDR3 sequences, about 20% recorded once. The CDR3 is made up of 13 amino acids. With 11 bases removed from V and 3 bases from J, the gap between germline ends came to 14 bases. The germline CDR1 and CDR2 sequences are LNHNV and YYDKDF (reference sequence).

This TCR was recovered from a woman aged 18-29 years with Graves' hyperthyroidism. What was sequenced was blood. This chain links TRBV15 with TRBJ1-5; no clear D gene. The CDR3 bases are TGTGCCTCGATGGGAGGGCCCAATCAGCCCCAGCATTTT. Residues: CASMGGPNQPQHF.